Listed below are T cell receptor beta chains from one sample, sequenced in a study of blood T cell repertoires in COVID-19. The data were produced by immunoSEQ multiplex PCR, yet TCRdb's version contains in-frame clones alone and is incomplete. The repertoire consists of over 200,000 clones, with roughly 87% occurring once and the leading ten covering about 9.4%. Input material: PBMCs or T cells enriched from blood (not recorded which). Source of these receptors: a man younger than 35 with acute COVID-19. Both conserved end residues are trimmed from each CDR3.

v_call: TRBV30; cdr3_aa: AWSVASDQPQH
v_call: TRBV19; cdr3_aa: ASRETFSGANVLT
v_call: TRBV19; cdr3_aa: ASSPRDRGWNEQY
v_call: TRBV24-1; cdr3_aa: ATGAGTDTDTQY
v_call: TRBV28; cdr3_aa: ASSSQGVGTGELF
v_call: TRBV19; cdr3_aa: ASQGRTGGYEQY
v_call: TRBV4-3; cdr3_aa: ASSQEWWAETQY
v_call: TRBV28; cdr3_aa: ASSFREWRNEQF
v_call: TRBV30; cdr3_aa: ACTRGADNEKLF
v_call: TRBV11-2; cdr3_aa: ASSSELTRVGRIIQY
v_call: TRBV7-9; cdr3_aa: ASSPRGDADTQY
v_call: TRBV7-2; cdr3_aa: ASSSTGARQPQH
v_call: TRBV7-9; cdr3_aa: ASSVQVSEANVLT
v_call: TRBV5-6; cdr3_aa: ASSLGLAALEQF
v_call: TRBV5-3; cdr3_aa: ARSSGNRLF
v_call: TRBV9; cdr3_aa: ASSVVYGNEQF
v_call: TRBV5-4; cdr3_aa: ASTPPGQGYEQY
v_call: TRBV2; cdr3_aa: ASSEIEGADGYT
v_call: TRBV21-1; cdr3_aa: ASSKRWGEVDRVGLWY
v_call: TRBV19; cdr3_aa: ASNPTGYSNQPQH